These T cell receptor beta chains were read from a single sample in a study of blood T cell repertoires in COVID-19. Some clones are missing from TCRdb's copy, which holds only in-frame ones; the method was immunoSEQ multiplex PCR. This sample carries around 250,000 clones, roughly 89% of them seen once, and the ten largest clones take less than 2%. The sample consisted of peripheral blood. These receptors were taken from a woman aged 40 to 55 who had recovered from COVID-19. Each CDR3 is given with its conserved first and last residue. The order of the fields is CDR3 protein, CDR3 DNA, D gene, J gene, V gene, clone size. The D gene is left open where the match is weak. Some rows have no size entry. The others give once, few or many, or a class for an expanded clone.

cdr3_aa: CASSTSPGNPEAFF
cdr3_nt: TGTGCCAGCTCAACCAGTCCCGGGAACCCTGAAGCTTTCTTT
d_call: .
j_call: TRBJ1-1
v_call: TRBV18
clone_size: .

cdr3_aa: CASTPQGRSLQETQYF
cdr3_nt: TGTGCCAGTACCCCCCAGGGTAGGTCCCTCCAAGAGACCCAGTACTTC
d_call: .
j_call: TRBJ2-5
v_call: TRBV19
clone_size: .

cdr3_aa: CASQKGARSAEAFF
cdr3_nt: TGTGCCAGTCAGAAGGGGGCCCGATCCGCTGAAGCTTTCTTT
d_call: TRBD1
j_call: TRBJ1-1
v_call: TRBV2
clone_size: .

cdr3_aa: CASSQGGVFNGYTF
cdr3_nt: TGCGCCAGCAGCCAAGGGGGGGTATTTAATGGCTACACCTTC
d_call: .
j_call: TRBJ1-2
v_call: TRBV4-1
clone_size: .

cdr3_aa: CASSVEQYNEQFF
cdr3_nt: TGTGCCAGCAGCGTAGAACAGTACAATGAGCAGTTCTTC
d_call: .
j_call: TRBJ2-1
v_call: TRBV9
clone_size: few

cdr3_aa: CASSLGQGVFEKLFF
cdr3_nt: TGTGCCAGCAGCTTAGGACAGGGGGTATTTGAAAAACTGTTTTTT
d_call: TRBD1
j_call: TRBJ1-4
v_call: TRBV7-2
clone_size: .

cdr3_aa: CASRRIDRYLNTEAFF
cdr3_nt: TGTGCCAGCAGGCGAATTGACAGGTATTTGAACACTGAAGCTTTCTTT
d_call: .
j_call: TRBJ1-1
v_call: TRBV2
clone_size: .

cdr3_aa: CATSRDGPGRFF
cdr3_nt: TGTGCCACCAGCAGAGATGGCCCTGGGAGGTTCTTC
d_call: .
j_call: TRBJ2-1
v_call: TRBV15
clone_size: .

cdr3_aa: CASSVGTSGGGTDTQYF
cdr3_nt: TGTGCCAGCAGCGTAGGGACTAGCGGGGGAGGCACAGATACGCAGTATTTT
d_call: TRBD2
j_call: TRBJ2-3
v_call: TRBV9
clone_size: .

cdr3_aa: CASSSLNQPQHF
cdr3_nt: TGTGCCAGCAGTTCCCTCAATCAGCCCCAGCATTTT
d_call: .
j_call: TRBJ1-5
v_call: TRBV28
clone_size: .

cdr3_aa: CASSWGGWDTEAFF
cdr3_nt: TGTGCCAGCAGCTGGGGAGGGTGGGACACTGAAGCTTTCTTT
d_call: .
j_call: TRBJ1-1
v_call: TRBV7-9
clone_size: .

cdr3_aa: CASSASFPNTEAFF
cdr3_nt: TGTGCCAGCAGCGCGAGTTTCCCGAACACTGAAGCTTTCTTT
d_call: .
j_call: TRBJ1-1
v_call: TRBV9
clone_size: .

cdr3_aa: CSVRTGPCGYTF
cdr3_nt: TGCAGCGTGCGAACAGGCCCCTGTGGCTACACCTTC
d_call: .
j_call: TRBJ1-2
v_call: TRBV29-1
clone_size: .

cdr3_aa: CASSLEGTVSEKLFF
cdr3_nt: TGTGCCAGCAGCTTAGAGGGGACAGTGAGTGAAAAACTGTTTTTT
d_call: TRBD1
j_call: TRBJ1-4
v_call: TRBV7-8
clone_size: .

cdr3_aa: CAISTGQGAGELFF
cdr3_nt: TGTGCCATCAGCACGGGACAGGGTGCCGGGGAGCTGTTTTTT
d_call: TRBD1
j_call: TRBJ2-2
v_call: TRBV10-3
clone_size: .

cdr3_aa: CASSSSINRATEAFF
cdr3_nt: TGTGCCAGCAGCTCATCGATTAACAGGGCCACTGAAGCTTTCTTT
d_call: .
j_call: TRBJ1-1
v_call: TRBV11-2
clone_size: .

cdr3_aa: CASSRDREDTEAFF
cdr3_nt: TGTGCCAGTAGCAGGGACAGGGAGGACACTGAAGCTTTCTTT
d_call: TRBD1
j_call: TRBJ1-1
v_call: TRBV19
clone_size: .

cdr3_aa: CAWSYELSGELFF
cdr3_nt: TGTGCCTGGAGTTATGAACTTTCCGGGGAGCTGTTTTTT
d_call: .
j_call: TRBJ2-2
v_call: TRBV30
clone_size: .

cdr3_aa: CASSRTGQANYGYTF
cdr3_nt: TGTGCCAGCAGCAGGACGGGACAGGCGAACTATGGCTACACCTTC
d_call: TRBD1
j_call: TRBJ1-2
v_call: TRBV9
clone_size: .

cdr3_aa: CASIQTRGDRPSGANVLTF
cdr3_nt: TGTGCCAGCATACAAACGCGTGGGGACAGGCCCTCTGGGGCCAACGTCCTGACTTTC
d_call: TRBD1
j_call: TRBJ2-6
v_call: TRBV6-8
clone_size: .

cdr3_aa: CASSLRRGGPYEQYF
cdr3_nt: TGTGCCAGCAGTTTACGGCGGGGGGGCCCCTACGAGCAGTACTTC
d_call: TRBD2
j_call: TRBJ2-7
v_call: TRBV27
clone_size: .

cdr3_aa: CASSLLPGGGARINTIYF
cdr3_nt: TGTGCCAGCAGCTTGCTCCCCGGGGGGGGCGCGAGGATAAACACCATATATTTT
d_call: .
j_call: TRBJ1-3
v_call: TRBV5-6
clone_size: once

cdr3_aa: CASSAAWGGSSNQPQHF
cdr3_nt: TGTGCCAGCAGTGCCGCCTGGGGCGGGAGTAGCAATCAGCCCCAGCATTTT
d_call: .
j_call: TRBJ1-5
v_call: TRBV2
clone_size: .

cdr3_aa: CASSPTGEADTQYF
cdr3_nt: TGTGCCAGCAGTCCGACAGGGGAGGCAGATACGCAGTATTTT
d_call: TRBD1
j_call: TRBJ2-3
v_call: TRBV6-5
clone_size: many

cdr3_aa: CASSEGTSGGQETQYF
cdr3_nt: TGTGCCAGCAGTGAAGGGACTAGCGGGGGCCAAGAGACCCAGTACTTC
d_call: TRBD2
j_call: TRBJ2-5
v_call: TRBV2
clone_size: .

cdr3_aa: CATSDPGSDTQYF
cdr3_nt: TGTGCCACCAGTGATCCCGGTAGCGATACGCAGTATTTT
d_call: .
j_call: TRBJ2-3
v_call: TRBV24-1
clone_size: .

cdr3_aa: CASTPDRATQYF
cdr3_nt: TGTGCCAGCACTCCCGACAGGGCTACGCAGTATTTT
d_call: TRBD1
j_call: TRBJ2-3
v_call: TRBV12-3/TRBV12-4
clone_size: .

cdr3_aa: CASSFTQDRGRTQYF
cdr3_nt: TGCGCCAGCAGCTTCACCCAGGACAGGGGAAGGACCCAGTACTTC
d_call: TRBD1
j_call: TRBJ2-5
v_call: TRBV5-1
clone_size: .

cdr3_aa: CASSLDSVQQPQHF
cdr3_nt: TGTGCCAGCAGCTTGGACAGCGTTCAGCAGCCCCAGCATTTT
d_call: .
j_call: TRBJ1-5
v_call: TRBV7-9
clone_size: .

cdr3_aa: CATSRSGERKKLFF
cdr3_nt: TGTGCCACCAGCAGGTCAGGGGAGAGGAAAAAACTGTTTTTT
d_call: .
j_call: TRBJ1-4
v_call: TRBV15
clone_size: .

cdr3_aa: CASSDSGHRRSPLHF
cdr3_nt: TGTGCCAGCAGCGATTCGGGACACCGAAGGTCACCCCTCCACTTT
d_call: .
j_call: TRBJ1-6
v_call: TRBV9
clone_size: once

cdr3_aa: CASSLGGGGTGIGYTF
cdr3_nt: TGTGCCAGCAGCTTAGGAGGGGGGGGGACAGGGATCGGCTACACCTTC
d_call: TRBD1
j_call: TRBJ1-2
v_call: TRBV7-6
clone_size: .

cdr3_aa: CASSSPHEYRETQYF
cdr3_nt: TGTGCCAGCAGTTCACCCCACGAATACCGGGAGACCCAGTACTTC
d_call: .
j_call: TRBJ2-5
v_call: TRBV28
clone_size: .

cdr3_aa: CASSPAGTRGGNEQFF
cdr3_nt: TGTGCCAGCAGCCCCGCTGGGACTAGGGGAGGCAATGAGCAGTTCTTC
d_call: TRBD2
j_call: TRBJ2-1
v_call: TRBV7-9
clone_size: .

cdr3_aa: CASSLGESTEAFF
cdr3_nt: TGTGCCAGCAGTTTAGGAGAGAGTACTGAAGCTTTCTTT
d_call: .
j_call: TRBJ1-1
v_call: TRBV27
clone_size: .

cdr3_aa: CASSEALAQKLFF
cdr3_nt: TGTGCCAGCAGTGAAGCGTTGGCTCAAAAACTGTTTTTT
d_call: .
j_call: TRBJ1-4
v_call: TRBV2
clone_size: .

cdr3_aa: CAASNRDISTDTQYF
cdr3_nt: TGTGCGGCGTCGAACCGGGACATTAGCACAGATACGCAGTATTTT
d_call: .
j_call: TRBJ2-3
v_call: TRBV6-5
clone_size: .

cdr3_aa: CASSLSPGSAEQFF
cdr3_nt: TGTGCCAGTAGTCTCTCGCCGGGATCCGCTGAGCAGTTCTTC
d_call: .
j_call: TRBJ2-1
v_call: TRBV19
clone_size: .

cdr3_aa: CASSRRVFSTNSPLHF
cdr3_nt: TGTGCCAGCAGTCGCAGGGTTTTCTCCACAAATTCACCCCTCCACTTT
d_call: .
j_call: TRBJ1-6
v_call: TRBV28
clone_size: once

cdr3_aa: CASRLRGGETQYF
cdr3_nt: TGTGCCAGCAGGTTGCGGGGGGGAGAGACCCAGTACTTC
d_call: TRBD2
j_call: TRBJ2-5
v_call: TRBV3-1/TRBV3-2
clone_size: .

cdr3_aa: CASSLRDRVNQPQHF
cdr3_nt: TGTGCCAGCAGCTTAAGGGACAGGGTCAATCAGCCCCAGCATTTT
d_call: TRBD1
j_call: TRBJ1-5
v_call: TRBV7-7
clone_size: .

cdr3_aa: CASSPRASLRTEAFF
cdr3_nt: TGTGCCAGCTCCCCCAGGGCCAGCTTGCGGACTGAAGCTTTCTTT
d_call: .
j_call: TRBJ1-1
v_call: TRBV18
clone_size: .

cdr3_aa: CSASFYNEQFF
cdr3_nt: TGCAGTGCTTCCTTCTACAATGAGCAGTTCTTC
d_call: .
j_call: TRBJ2-1
v_call: TRBV20-1
clone_size: .

cdr3_aa: CASSPQERGAHNEQFF
cdr3_nt: TGTGCCAGCAGCCCCCAGGAGCGGGGGGCCCACAATGAGCAGTTCTTC
d_call: TRBD2
j_call: TRBJ2-1
v_call: TRBV11-1
clone_size: once

cdr3_aa: CASSDIAGGTDTQYF
cdr3_nt: TGTGCCAGCAGTGACATAGCGGGGGGTACAGATACGCAGTATTTT
d_call: TRBD2
j_call: TRBJ2-3
v_call: TRBV2
clone_size: .

cdr3_aa: CASGGTGGYSNQPQHF
cdr3_nt: TGTGCCAGCGGGGGGACAGGGGGCTATAGCAATCAGCCCCAGCATTTT
d_call: TRBD1
j_call: TRBJ1-5
v_call: TRBV2
clone_size: .

cdr3_aa: CASSQGQGLTGELFF
cdr3_nt: TGTGCCAGCAGTCAGGGACAGGGGTTAACCGGGGAGCTGTTTTTT
d_call: TRBD1
j_call: TRBJ2-2
v_call: TRBV6-5
clone_size: .

cdr3_aa: CASSFGGVGTGELFF
cdr3_nt: TGTGCCAGCAGCTTTGGGGGCGTCGGCACCGGGGAGCTGTTTTTT
d_call: .
j_call: TRBJ2-2
v_call: TRBV7-7
clone_size: .

cdr3_aa: CASSEGRDYGYTF
cdr3_nt: TGTGCCAGCAGTGAGGGCAGGGACTATGGCTACACCTTC
d_call: .
j_call: TRBJ1-2
v_call: TRBV2
clone_size: .

cdr3_aa: CATSDNQAGSQETQYF
cdr3_nt: TGTGCCACCAGTGATAACCAAGCGGGGAGCCAAGAGACCCAGTACTTC
d_call: TRBD2
j_call: TRBJ2-5
v_call: TRBV24-1
clone_size: .

cdr3_aa: CAWSQTGWATQYF
cdr3_nt: TGTGCCTGGAGTCAGACAGGGTGGGCGACCCAGTACTTC
d_call: TRBD1
j_call: TRBJ2-5
v_call: TRBV30
clone_size: .

cdr3_aa: CASSQGDRANTGELFF
cdr3_nt: TGTGCCAGCAGCCAAGGAGACAGGGCCAACACCGGGGAGCTGTTTTTT
d_call: TRBD1
j_call: TRBJ2-2
v_call: TRBV3-1/TRBV3-2
clone_size: .

cdr3_aa: CASSLGQYNEQFF
cdr3_nt: TGCGCCAGCAGCCTCGGACAGTACAATGAGCAGTTCTTC
d_call: .
j_call: TRBJ2-1
v_call: TRBV5-1
clone_size: .

cdr3_aa: CASSPAGRETQYF
cdr3_nt: TGTGCCAGCAGCCCGGCGGGACGGGAGACCCAGTACTTC
d_call: .
j_call: TRBJ2-5
v_call: TRBV3-1/TRBV3-2
clone_size: .

cdr3_aa: CASTALRGEQYF
cdr3_nt: TGTGCCAGCACTGCCCTGAGGGGGGAGCAGTACTTC
d_call: .
j_call: TRBJ2-7
v_call: TRBV7-2
clone_size: .

cdr3_aa: CASSGNTIYF
cdr3_nt: TGTGCGAGTAGTGGAAACACCATATATTTT
d_call: .
j_call: TRBJ1-3
v_call: TRBV5-5
clone_size: .

cdr3_aa: CASSLSRYNQPQHF
cdr3_nt: TGTGCCAGCAGCTTATCCAGATACAATCAGCCCCAGCATTTT
d_call: .
j_call: TRBJ1-5
v_call: TRBV7-2
clone_size: .

cdr3_aa: CASSLVADYNEQFF
cdr3_nt: TGTGCCAGCAGCCTAGTGGCAGACTACAATGAGCAGTTCTTC
d_call: .
j_call: TRBJ2-1
v_call: TRBV6-5
clone_size: .

cdr3_aa: CASSFKGIQETQYF
cdr3_nt: TGTGCCAGCAGCTTCAAGGGGATCCAAGAGACCCAGTACTTC
d_call: .
j_call: TRBJ2-5
v_call: TRBV13
clone_size: .

cdr3_aa: CASSVGLIETQYF
cdr3_nt: TGTGCCAGTAGTGTGGGACTAATAGAGACCCAGTACTTC
d_call: TRBD2
j_call: TRBJ2-5
v_call: TRBV19
clone_size: .